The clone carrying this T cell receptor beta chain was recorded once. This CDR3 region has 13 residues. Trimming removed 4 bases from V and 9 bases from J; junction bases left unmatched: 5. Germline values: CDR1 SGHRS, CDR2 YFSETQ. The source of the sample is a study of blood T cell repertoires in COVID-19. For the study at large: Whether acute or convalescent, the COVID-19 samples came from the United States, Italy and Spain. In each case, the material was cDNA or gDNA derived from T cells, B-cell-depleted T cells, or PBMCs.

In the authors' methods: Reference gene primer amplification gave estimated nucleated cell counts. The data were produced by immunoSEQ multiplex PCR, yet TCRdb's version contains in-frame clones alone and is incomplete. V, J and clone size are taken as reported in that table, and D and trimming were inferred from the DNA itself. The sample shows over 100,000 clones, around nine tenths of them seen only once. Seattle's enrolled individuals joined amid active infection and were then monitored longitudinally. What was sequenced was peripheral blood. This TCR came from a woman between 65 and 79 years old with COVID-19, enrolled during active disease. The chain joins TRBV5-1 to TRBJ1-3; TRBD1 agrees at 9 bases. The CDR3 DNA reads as TGCGCCAGCAGCCCGGACAGGGGCGGCACCATATATTTT. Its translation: CASSPDRGGTIYF.